The TCR beta chain under discussion was sequenced for a study of immune characterization of retroperitoneal liposarcoma. This clonotype has at least ten counts. TCRdb itself ran the PCR reads through MiXCR, one entry per CDR3 protein. This sample has around 20,000 distinct CDR3 sequences, with approximately 35% found just once. Sequencing was done on a sample of blood. The TCR originated in a male donor with retroperitoneal liposarcoma.

The CDR3 bases are TGTGCCAGCAGCTTAGCGGCTAGCGGGGGGATCTACGAGCAGTTCTTC. Translated: CASSLAASGGIYEQFF. The chain is built from TRBV7-8 and TRBJ2-1, with 11 bases identical to TRBD2. The CDR3 length is 16 residues. CDR1 SGHVS and CDR2 FQNEAQ come from the germline V gene. J was trimmed by 10 bases and V by 0 bases; bases with no gene match: 8.